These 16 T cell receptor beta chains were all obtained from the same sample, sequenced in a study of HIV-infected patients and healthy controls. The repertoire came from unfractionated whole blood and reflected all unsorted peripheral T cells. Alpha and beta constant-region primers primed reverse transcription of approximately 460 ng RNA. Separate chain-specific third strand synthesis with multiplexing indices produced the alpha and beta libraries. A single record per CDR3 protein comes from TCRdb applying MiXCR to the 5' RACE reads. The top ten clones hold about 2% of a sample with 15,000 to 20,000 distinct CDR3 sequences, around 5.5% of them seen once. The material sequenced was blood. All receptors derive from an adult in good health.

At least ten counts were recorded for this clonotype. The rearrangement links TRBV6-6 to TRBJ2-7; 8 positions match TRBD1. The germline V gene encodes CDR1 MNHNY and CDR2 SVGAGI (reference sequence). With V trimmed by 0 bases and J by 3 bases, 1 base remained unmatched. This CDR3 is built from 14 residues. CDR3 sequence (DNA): TGTGCCAGCAGTTACTCAGACAGGGGCTACGAGCAGTACTTC. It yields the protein CASSYSDRGYEQYF.

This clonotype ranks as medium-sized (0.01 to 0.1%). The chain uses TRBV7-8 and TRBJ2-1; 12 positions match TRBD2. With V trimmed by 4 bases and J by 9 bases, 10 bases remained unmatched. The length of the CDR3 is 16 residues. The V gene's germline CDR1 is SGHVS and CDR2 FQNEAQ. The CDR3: CASSSSGGASSAEQFF. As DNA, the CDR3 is TGTGCCAGCAGCTCTAGCGGGGGGGCCAGTTCGGCTGAGCAGTTCTTC.

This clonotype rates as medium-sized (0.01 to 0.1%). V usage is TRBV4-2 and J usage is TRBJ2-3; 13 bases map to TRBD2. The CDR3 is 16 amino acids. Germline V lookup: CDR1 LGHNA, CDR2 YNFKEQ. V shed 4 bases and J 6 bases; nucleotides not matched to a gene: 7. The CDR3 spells CASSPRTSGGSDTQYF. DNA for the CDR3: TGTGCCAGCAGCCCCCGGACTAGCGGGGGAAGTGATACGCAGTATTTT.

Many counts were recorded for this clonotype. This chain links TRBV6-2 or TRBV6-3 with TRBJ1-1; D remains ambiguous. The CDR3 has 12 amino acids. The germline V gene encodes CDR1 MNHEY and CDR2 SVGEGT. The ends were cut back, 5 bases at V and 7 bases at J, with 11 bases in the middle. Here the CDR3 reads CASSEWQDEAFF. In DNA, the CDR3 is TGTGCCAGCAGTGAATGGCAGGATGAAGCTTTCTTT.

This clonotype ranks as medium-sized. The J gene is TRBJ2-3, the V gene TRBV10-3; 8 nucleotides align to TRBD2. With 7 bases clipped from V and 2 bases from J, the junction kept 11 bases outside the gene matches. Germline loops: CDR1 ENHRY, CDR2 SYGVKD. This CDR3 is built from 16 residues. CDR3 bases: TGTGCCATCAATCCGGGGGGGCAGGCCCCCACAGATACGCAGTATTTT. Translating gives CAINPGGQAPTDTQYF.

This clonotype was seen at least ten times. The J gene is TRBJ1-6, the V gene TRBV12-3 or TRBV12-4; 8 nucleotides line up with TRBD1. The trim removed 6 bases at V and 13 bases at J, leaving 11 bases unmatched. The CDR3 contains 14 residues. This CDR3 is CASRSGQGRSPLHF. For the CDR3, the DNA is TGTGCCAGCAGAAGTGGACAGGGAAGATCCCCCCTCCACTTT.

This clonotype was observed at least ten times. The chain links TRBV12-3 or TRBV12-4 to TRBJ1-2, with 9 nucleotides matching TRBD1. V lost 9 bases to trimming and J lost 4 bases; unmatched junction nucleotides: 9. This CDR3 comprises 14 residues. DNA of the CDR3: TGTGCCAGTAAATCCGGGACAGGGTCCTATGGCTACACCTTC. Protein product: CASKSGTGSYGYTF.

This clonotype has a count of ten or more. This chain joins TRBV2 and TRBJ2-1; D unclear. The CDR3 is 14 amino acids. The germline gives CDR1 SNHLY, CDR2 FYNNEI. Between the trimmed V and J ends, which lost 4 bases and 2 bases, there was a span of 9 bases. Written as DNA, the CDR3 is TGTGCCAGCAGTGGAAGGGTAACCTACAATGAGCAGTTCTTC. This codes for CASSGRVTYNEQFF.

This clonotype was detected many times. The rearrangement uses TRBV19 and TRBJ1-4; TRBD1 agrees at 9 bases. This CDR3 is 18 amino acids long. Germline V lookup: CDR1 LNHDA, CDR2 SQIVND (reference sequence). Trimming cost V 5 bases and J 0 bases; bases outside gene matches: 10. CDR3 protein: CASSSTGGAEATNEKLFF. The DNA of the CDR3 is TGTGCCAGTAGTTCAACAGGGGGCGCGGAAGCAACTAATGAAAAACTGTTTTTT.

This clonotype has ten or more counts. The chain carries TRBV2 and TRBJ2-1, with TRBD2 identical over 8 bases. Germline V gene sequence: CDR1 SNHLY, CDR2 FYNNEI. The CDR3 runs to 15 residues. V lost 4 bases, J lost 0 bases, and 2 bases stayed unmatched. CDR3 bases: TGTGCCAGCAGTGTCAGCGGGGGCTCCTACAATGAGCAGTTCTTC. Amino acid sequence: CASSVSGGSYNEQFF. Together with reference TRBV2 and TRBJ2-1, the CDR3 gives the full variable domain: EPEVTQTPSHQVTQMGQEVILRCVPISNHLYFYWYRQILGQKVEFLVSFYNNEISEKSEIFDDQFSVERPDGSNFTLKIRSTKLEDSAMYFCASSVSGGSYNEQFFGPGTRLTVL.

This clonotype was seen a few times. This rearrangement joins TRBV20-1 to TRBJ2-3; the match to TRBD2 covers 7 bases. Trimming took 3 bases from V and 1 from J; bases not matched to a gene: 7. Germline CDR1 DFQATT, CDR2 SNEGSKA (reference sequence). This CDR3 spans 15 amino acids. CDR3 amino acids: CSASALSGGTDTQYF. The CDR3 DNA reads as TGCAGTGCTAGCGCGTTGAGCGGGGGCACAGATACGCAGTATTTT.

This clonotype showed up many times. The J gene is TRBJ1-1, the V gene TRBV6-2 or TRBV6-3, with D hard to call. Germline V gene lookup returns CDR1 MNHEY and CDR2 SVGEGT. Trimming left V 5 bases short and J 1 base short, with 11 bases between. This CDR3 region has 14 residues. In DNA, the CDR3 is TGTGCCAGCAGTAAGGCGCAAAGGAACACTGAAGCTTTCTTT. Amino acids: CASSKAQRNTEAFF.

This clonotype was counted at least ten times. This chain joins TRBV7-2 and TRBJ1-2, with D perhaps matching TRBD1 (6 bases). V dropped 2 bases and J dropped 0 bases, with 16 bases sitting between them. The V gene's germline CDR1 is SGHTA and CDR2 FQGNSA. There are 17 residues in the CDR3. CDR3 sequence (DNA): TGTGCCAGCAGCTTACGGGCCAGGACAGCTACTAACTATGGCTACACCTTC. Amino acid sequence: CASSLRARTATNYGYTF.

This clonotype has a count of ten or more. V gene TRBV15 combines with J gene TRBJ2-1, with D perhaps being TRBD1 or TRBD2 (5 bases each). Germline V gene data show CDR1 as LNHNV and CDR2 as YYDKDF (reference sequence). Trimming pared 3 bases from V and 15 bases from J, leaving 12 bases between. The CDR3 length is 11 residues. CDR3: CATSRPGPLFF. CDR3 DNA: TGTGCCACCAGCAGGCCGGGACCACTGTTCTTC.

The CDR3 nucleotides read TGTGCCAGCAGTCCCCAGGGGGCTAATGAAAAACTGTTTTTT. Translated, it gives CASSPQGANEKLFF. The V and J genes are TRBV27 and TRBJ1-4; 7 nucleotides agree with TRBD1. Germline assignment: CDR1 MNHEY and CDR2 SMNVEV (reference sequence). V dropped 5 bases and J dropped 3; count of bases not matched to a gene: 3. The CDR3 is 14 residues long.

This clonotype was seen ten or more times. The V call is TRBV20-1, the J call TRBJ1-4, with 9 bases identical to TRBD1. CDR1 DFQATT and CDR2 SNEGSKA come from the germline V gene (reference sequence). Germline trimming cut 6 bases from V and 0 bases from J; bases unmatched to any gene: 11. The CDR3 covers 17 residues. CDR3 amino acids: CSARREDRGTTNEKLFF. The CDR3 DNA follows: TGCAGTGCCCGCCGCGAGGACAGGGGCACAACTAATGAAAAACTGTTTTTT.